This T cell receptor beta chain was found in a study of T cells in Graves' hyperthyroidism and ophthalmopathy. Disease duration under 2 months; hyperthyroidism patients were aged 18 to 65. The sample holds many counts of this clonotype. TCR beta CDR3 regions were amplified from RNA. First-round RT-PCR targeting the TCR CDR3 was performed with the HTBI primer set. Each CDR3 protein is one row after TCRdb ran MiXCR on the multiplex PCR reads. The sample consists of over 200,000 distinct CDR3 sequences, 15% to 20% of them appearing once. The source is a man between 40 and 49 years old with Graves' hyperthyroidism. The sample was blood.

The CDR3 protein is CASSPGGVEETQYF. CDR3 nucleotide sequence: TGTGCCAGCAGCCCTGGGGGGGTCGAAGAGACCCAGTACTTC. The chain uses TRBV12-3 or TRBV12-4 and TRBJ2-5; 7 bases fit TRBD2. J was trimmed by 3 bases and V by 6 bases; bases with no gene match: 7. There are 14 residues in the CDR3.